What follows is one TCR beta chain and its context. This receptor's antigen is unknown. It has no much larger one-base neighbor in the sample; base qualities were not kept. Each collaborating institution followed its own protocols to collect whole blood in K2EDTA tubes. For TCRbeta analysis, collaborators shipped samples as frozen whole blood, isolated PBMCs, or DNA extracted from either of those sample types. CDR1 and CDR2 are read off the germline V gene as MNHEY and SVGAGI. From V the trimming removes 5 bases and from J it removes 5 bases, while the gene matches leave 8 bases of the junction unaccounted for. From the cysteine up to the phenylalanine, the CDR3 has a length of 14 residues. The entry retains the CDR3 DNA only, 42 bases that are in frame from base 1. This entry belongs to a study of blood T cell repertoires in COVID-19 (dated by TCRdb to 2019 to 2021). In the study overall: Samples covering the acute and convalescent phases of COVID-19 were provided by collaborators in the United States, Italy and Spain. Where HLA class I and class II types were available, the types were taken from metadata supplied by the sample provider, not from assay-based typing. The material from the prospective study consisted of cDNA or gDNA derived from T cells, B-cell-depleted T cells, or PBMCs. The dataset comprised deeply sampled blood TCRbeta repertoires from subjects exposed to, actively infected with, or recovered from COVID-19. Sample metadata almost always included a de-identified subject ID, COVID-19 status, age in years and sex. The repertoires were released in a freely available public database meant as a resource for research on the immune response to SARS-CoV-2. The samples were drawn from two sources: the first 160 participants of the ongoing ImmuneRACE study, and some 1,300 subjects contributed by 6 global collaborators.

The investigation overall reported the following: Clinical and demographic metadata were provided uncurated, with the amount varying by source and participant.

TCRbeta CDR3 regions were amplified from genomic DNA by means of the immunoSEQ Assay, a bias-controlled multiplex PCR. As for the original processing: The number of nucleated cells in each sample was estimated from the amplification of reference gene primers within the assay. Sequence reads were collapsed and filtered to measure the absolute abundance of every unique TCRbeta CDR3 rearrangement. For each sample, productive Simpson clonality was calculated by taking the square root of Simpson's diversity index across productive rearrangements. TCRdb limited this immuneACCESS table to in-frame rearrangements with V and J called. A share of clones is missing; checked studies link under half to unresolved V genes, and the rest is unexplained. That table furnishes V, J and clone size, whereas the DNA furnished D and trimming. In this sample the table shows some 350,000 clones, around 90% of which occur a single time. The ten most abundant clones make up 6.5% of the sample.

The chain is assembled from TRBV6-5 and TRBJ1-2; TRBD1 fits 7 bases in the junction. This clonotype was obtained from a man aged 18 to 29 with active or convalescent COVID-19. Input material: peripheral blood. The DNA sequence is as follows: TGTGCCAGCAGTCGCACCCGACAGGGTTATGGCTACACCTTC. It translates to CASSRTRQGYGYTF.